The sequence of this T cell receptor beta chain was determined in a study of Ad26.COV2.S vaccination and SARS-CoV-2 variants. Study-level results: Recipients of vaccine and of placebo showed similar breadth of their non-spike TCR repertoires. The TCR breadth and depth analyses may have understated or missed part of the total T cell responses. Vaccine recipients had higher spike-specific TCR breadth than placebo recipients.

Data came from immunoSEQ multiplex PCR; TCRdb stores just in-frame clones and leaves some out. The data show around 94,000 clones, 80% seen once. The germline V and J ends were trimmed by 6 bases and 7 bases, with 18 bases remaining between them. The CDR3 sequence is 14 residues long. The V gene's germline CDR1 is MDHEN and CDR2 SYDVKM. For this clone: Its specificity is unknown.

The receptor was isolated from a human donor who had recovered from COVID-19. The specimen comprised peripheral blood, sampled after recovery from COVID-19. This chain connects TRBV28 to TRBJ2-5, with D possibly being TRBD1 (6 bases). CDR3 protein: CASRATGHGGTQYF. CDR3 coding DNA: TGTGCCAGCAGAGCTACAGGGCACGGTGGGACCCAGTACTTC.